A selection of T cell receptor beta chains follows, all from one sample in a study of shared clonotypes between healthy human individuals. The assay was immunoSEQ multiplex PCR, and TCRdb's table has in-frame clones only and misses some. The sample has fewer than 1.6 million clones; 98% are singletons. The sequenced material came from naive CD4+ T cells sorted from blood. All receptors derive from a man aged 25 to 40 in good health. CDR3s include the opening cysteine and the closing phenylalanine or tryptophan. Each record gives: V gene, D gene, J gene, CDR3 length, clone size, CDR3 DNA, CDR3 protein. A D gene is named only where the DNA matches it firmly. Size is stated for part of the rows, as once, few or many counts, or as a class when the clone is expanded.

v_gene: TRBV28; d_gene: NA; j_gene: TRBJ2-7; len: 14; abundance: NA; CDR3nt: TGTGCCAGCAGTAACTACAGGACCTGGTACGAGCAGTACTTC; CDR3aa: CASSNYRTWYEQYF
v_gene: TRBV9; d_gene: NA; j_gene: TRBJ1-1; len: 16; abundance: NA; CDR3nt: TGTGCCAGCAGCGTAGCTACGACACATCGGGACACTGAAGCTTTCTTT; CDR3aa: CASSVATTHRDTEAFF
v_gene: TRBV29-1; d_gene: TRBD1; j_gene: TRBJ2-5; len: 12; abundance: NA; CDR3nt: TGCAGCGTTGAATACAGGGGTGAGACCCAGTACTTC; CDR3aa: CSVEYRGETQYF
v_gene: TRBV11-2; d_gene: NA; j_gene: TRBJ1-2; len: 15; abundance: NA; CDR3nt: TGTGCCAGCAGCTTAGGTCGGGGTTCGGTCTATGGCTACACCTTC; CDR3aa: CASSLGRGSVYGYTF
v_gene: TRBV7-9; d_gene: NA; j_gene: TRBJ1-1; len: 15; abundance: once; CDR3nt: TGTGCCAGCAGCTTATTTCAGGGGACATACACTGAAGCTTTCTTT; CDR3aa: CASSLFQGTYTEAFF
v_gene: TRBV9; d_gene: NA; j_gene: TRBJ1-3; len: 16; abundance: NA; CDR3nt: TGTGCCAGCAGCGCGCGGGGGTCTTCCTCTGGAAACACCATATATTTT; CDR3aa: CASSARGSSSGNTIYF
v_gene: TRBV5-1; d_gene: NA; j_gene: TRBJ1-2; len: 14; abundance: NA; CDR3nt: TGCGCCAGCAGCTCTCAACCACCCAACTATGGCTACACCTTC; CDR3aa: CASSSQPPNYGYTF
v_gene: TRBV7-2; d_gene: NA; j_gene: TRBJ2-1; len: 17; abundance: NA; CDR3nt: TGTGCCAGCAGCAAGCCGACAACGGGCGAGTCCTACAATGAGCAGTTCTTC; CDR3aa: CASSKPTTGESYNEQFF
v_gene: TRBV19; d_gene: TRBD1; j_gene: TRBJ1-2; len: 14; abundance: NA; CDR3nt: TGTGCCAGTAGTCGACAGGGGTATAACTATGGCTACACCTTC; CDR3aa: CASSRQGYNYGYTF
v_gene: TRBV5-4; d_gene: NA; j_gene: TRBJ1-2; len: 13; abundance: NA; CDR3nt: TGTGCCAGCAGAGACCCGTATCAGTATGGCTACACCTTC; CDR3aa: CASRDPYQYGYTF
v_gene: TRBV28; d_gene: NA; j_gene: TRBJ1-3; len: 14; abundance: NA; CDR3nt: TGTGCCAGCAGGTGGAGTTCTCCTGGAAACACCATATATTTT; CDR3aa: CASRWSSPGNTIYF
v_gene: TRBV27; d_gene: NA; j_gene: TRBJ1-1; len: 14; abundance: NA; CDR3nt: TGTGCCAGCAGTTTTGCGTCGCCAAACACTGAAGCTTTCTTT; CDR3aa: CASSFASPNTEAFF
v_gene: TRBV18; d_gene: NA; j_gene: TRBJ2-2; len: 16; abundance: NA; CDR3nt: TGTGCCAGCTCACCACAACAGGTGGCAGGGAGCGGGGAGCTGTTTTTT; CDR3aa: CASSPQQVAGSGELFF
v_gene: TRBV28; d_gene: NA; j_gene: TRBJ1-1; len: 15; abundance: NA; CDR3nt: TGTGCCAGCTGGCGGGGGACAACGGGTAATGCTGAAGCTTTCTTT; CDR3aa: CASWRGTTGNAEAFF
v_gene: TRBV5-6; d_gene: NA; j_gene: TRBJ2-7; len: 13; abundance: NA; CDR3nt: TGTGCCAGCAGCACGATGACTAGGAATGAGCAGTACTTC; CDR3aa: CASSTMTRNEQYF
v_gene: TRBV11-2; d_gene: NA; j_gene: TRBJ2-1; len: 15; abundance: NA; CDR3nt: TGTGCCAGCAGCTTAGGCCCTAGCGATTACAATGAGCAGTTCTTC; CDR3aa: CASSLGPSDYNEQFF
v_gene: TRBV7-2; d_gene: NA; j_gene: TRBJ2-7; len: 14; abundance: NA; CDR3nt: TGTGCCAGCAGGCAAACCGGGACAACCTACGAGCAGTACTTC; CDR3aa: CASRQTGTTYEQYF
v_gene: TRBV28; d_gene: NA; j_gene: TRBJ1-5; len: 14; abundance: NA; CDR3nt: TGTGCCAGCAGTTTACAGGGAGCCCATCAGCCCCAGCATTTT; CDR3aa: CASSLQGAHQPQHF
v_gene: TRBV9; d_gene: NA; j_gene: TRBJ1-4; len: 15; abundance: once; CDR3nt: TGTGCCAGCAGCACCCGTGGGGTGGCCAATGAAAAACTGTTTTTT; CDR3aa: CASSTRGVANEKLFF